This T cell receptor beta chain was sequenced in a study of blood T cells in healthy people across ages (dated by TCRdb to between 2014 and 2017). Describing the broader study: In model experiments, template switching captured about one uniquely barcoded TCR beta cDNA molecule for every two T cells. To track age-related changes in TCR beta repertoire diversity, the study relied on deep sequencing normalized with unique cDNA molecular identifiers. Four age groups were formed from the donors: young (average 16 years), middle-aged (approximately 42), aged (roughly 59) and long-lived (more than 75). To avoid experimental bias, donors of different ages were distributed randomly across sequencing lanes. Two additional independent replicas of 1 million unique cDNA reads from the same blood draw were analyzed for two donors (one aged 18 to 30 and one aged 80 or older). Broad study findings and their caveats: Estimates of total diversity from one million sequenced T cells were regarded as lower bounds and underestimates. The percentage of naive T cells measured by flow cytometry correlated strongly with observed TCR beta diversity. The long-lived group showed more naive CD4+ T cells, fewer expanded clones and increased TCR diversity than the aged group, suggesting age selection. As age increased, observed TCR beta diversity per million T cells dropped in a roughly linear way, and a significant reduction was already evident by age 40. Bulk unsorted PBMC profiling prevented conclusive comparison of naive and antigen-experienced compartments. The CMV infection status of donors was not known, potentially confounding age-related changes in expanded clonotypes.

Points on this clonotype: What this receptor recognizes is not known. The sample holds no much larger clone one base away, and base qualities are not on file.

The donors were roughly 39 Caucasian individuals from Russia, aged 6 to 90 years, who were systemically healthy. Each donor gave about 11 milliliters of peripheral blood, drawn into EDTA-treated Vacutainer tubes. Ficoll-Paque density-gradient centrifugation was used to isolate PBMCs, with at least 6.5 million per sample. Trizol reagent was used to extract total RNA from the PBMCs, yielding at least 6 micrograms per sample. Naive CD45RAhigh/CD27high T cell percentages were measured by flow cytometry on a PBMC aliquot from every donor. Libraries came from 5' RACE. The instrument given in TCRdb is Illumina HiSeq 2500. A second PCR of about 7 to 12 cycles was run with a J-beta primer mix and a sample-barcoded 5' primer. A unique molecular identifier was introduced onto each TCR beta cDNA molecule by a template-switch 5' adaptor carrying 12 random nucleotides. Each sample yielded at least 2.5 million CDR3-containing paired-end reads. The Mint cDNA synthesis kit, primed by a TRBC-specific oligonucleotide, was used to synthesize first-strand cDNA from all RNA. After uracil-DNA glycosylase treatment, a first 18-cycle PCR used universal primers M1SS and BC2_uni_R on all cDNA. Per the original workflow: For normalization, 1 million high-quality reads were randomly selected from each sample, with every read carrying a distinct molecular identifier. Reads with shared molecular identifiers were discarded instead of being binned into consensus sequences. MiTCR, with a Q25 quality threshold and the strictest error-elimination algorithm, was used for CDR3 identification, clonotype clustering and error correction. A nonparametric unseen species model with Euler transformation was used to estimate lower-bound total TCR beta diversity. TCRdb trimmed public reads at Q25 via fastp, called clones via MiXCR and kept in-frame beta chains. A single entry per CDR3 protein holds the most common genes and DNA from its merged rows. TCRdb's processing, not the authors', yielded these V and J calls. Recorded for this sample are hundreds of thousands of distinct CDR3 sequences; roughly 45% of them occurred a single time. The top ten clones comprise 20% to 25% of the sample.

The CDR3 measures 14 amino acids from cysteine to phenylalanine. Just the 42-base CDR3 DNA is kept, in frame starting at base 1. V gives up 1 base and J gives up 7 bases, and the segment between their germline ends measures 14 bases. The germline V gene (reference sequence) specifies LGHDT as CDR1 and YNNKEL as CDR2. Recombination connected TRBV3-1 to TRBJ2-7, and possibly TRBD2, on 6 matching bases. Source material: blood. The TCR sequence derives from a woman aged 55-70 years in good health. The bases are TGTGCCAGCAGCCAAGCCCCGGGCGGAGGGGAGCAGTACTTC. Its coded protein is CASSQAPGGGEQYF.